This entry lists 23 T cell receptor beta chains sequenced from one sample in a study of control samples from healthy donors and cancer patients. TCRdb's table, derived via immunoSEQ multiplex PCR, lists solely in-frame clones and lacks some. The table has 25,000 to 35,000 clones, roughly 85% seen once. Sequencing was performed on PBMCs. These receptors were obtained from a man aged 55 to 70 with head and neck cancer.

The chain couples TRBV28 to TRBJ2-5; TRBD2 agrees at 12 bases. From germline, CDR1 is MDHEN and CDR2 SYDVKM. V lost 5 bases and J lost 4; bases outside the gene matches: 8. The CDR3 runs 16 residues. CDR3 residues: CASSTTWTSGIETQYF. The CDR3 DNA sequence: TGTGCCAGCAGTACAACCTGGACTAGCGGGATAGAGACCCAGTACTTC.

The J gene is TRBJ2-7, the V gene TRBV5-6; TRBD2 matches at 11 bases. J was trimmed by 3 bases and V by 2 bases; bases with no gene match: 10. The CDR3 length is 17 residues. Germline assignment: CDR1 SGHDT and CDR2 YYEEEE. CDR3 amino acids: CASSFPSGRSLGYEQYF. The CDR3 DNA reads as TGTGCCAGCAGCTTTCCTAGCGGGAGGTCCCTAGGCTACGAGCAGTACTTC.

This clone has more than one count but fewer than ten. CDR3 in DNA: TGCGCCAGTCTTGACTCTGATCCCACCGGGGAGCTGTTTTTT. It codes for CASLDSDPTGELFF. The J gene is TRBJ2-2, the V gene TRBV10-2; D is uncertain. V was clipped by 9 bases and J by 4 bases, with 15 bases between them. This CDR3 has 14 amino acids. CDR1 is WSHSY and CDR2 is SAAADI in the germline V gene.

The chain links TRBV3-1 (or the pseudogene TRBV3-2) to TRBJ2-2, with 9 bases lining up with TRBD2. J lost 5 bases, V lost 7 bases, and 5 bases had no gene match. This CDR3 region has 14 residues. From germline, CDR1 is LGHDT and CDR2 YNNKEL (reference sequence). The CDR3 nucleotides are TGTGCCAGCACCCTAAGCGGGGGGACCGGGGAGCTGTTTTTT. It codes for CASTLSGGTGELFF.

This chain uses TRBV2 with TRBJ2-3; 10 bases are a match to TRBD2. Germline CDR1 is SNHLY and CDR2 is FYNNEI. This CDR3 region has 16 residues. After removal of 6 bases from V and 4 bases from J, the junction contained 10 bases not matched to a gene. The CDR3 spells CASRAASGRWADTQYF. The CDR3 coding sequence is TGTGCCAGCAGGGCTGCTAGCGGGAGATGGGCAGATACGCAGTATTTT. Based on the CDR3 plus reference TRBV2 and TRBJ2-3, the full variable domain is EPEVTQTPSHQVTQMGQEVILRCVPISNHLYFYWYRQILGQKVEFLVSFYNNEISEKSEIFDDQFSVERPDGSNFTLKIRSTKLEDSAMYFCASRAASGRWADTQYFGPGTRLTVL.

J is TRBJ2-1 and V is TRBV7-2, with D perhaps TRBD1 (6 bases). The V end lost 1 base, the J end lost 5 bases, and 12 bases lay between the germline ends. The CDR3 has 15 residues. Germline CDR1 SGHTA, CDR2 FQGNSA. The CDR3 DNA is TGTGCCAGCAGCTTAGTTGGGACAACCAACAATGAGCAGTTCTTC. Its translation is CASSLVGTTNNEQFF.

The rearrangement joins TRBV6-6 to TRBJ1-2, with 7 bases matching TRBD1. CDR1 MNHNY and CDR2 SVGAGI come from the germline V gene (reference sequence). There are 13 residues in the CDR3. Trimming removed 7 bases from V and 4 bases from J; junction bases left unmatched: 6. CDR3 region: CASNPGQSYGYTF. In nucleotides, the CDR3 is TGTGCCAGCAACCCGGGACAGTCCTATGGCTACACCTTC.

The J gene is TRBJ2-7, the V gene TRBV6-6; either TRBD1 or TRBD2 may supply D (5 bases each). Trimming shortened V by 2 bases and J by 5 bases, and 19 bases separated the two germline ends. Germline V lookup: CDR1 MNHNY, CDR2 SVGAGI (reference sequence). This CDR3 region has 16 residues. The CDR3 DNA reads TGTGCCAGCAGTTACCCGACCTCGGGGCGCCCCAACGAGCAGTACTTC. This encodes CASSYPTSGRPNEQYF.

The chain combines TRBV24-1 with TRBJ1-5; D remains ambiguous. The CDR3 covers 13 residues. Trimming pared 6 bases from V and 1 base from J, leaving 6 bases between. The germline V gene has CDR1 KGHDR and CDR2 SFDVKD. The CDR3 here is CATSPPSNQPQHF. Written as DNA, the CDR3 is TGTGCCACCAGTCCCCCGAGCAATCAGCCCCAGCATTTT.

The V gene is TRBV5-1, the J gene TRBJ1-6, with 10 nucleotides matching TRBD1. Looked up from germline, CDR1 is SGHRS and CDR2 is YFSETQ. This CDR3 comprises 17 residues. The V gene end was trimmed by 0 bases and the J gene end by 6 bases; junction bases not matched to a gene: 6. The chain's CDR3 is CASSLEGTGVFNSPLHF. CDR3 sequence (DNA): TGCGCCAGCAGCTTGGAAGGGACAGGGGTTTTTAATTCACCCCTCCACTTT.

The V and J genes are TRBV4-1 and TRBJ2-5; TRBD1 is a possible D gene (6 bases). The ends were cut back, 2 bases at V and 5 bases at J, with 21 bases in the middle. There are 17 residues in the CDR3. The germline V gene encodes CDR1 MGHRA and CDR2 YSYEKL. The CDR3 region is CASSQPGAGAVIETQYF. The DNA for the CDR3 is TGCGCCAGCAGCCAACCAGGGGCAGGGGCGGTTATTGAGACCCAGTACTTC.

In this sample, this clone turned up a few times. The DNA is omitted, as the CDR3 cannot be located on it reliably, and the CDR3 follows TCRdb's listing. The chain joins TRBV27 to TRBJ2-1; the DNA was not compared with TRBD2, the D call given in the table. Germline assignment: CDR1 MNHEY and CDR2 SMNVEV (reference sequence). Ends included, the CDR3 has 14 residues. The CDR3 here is CASSFGAGLDEQFF.

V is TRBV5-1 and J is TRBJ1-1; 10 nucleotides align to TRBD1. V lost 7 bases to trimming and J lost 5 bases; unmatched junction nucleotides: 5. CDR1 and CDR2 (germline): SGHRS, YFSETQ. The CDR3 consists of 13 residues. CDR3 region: CASGQGGGTEAFF. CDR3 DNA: TGCGCCAGCGGACAGGGGGGAGGTACTGAAGCTTTCTTT.

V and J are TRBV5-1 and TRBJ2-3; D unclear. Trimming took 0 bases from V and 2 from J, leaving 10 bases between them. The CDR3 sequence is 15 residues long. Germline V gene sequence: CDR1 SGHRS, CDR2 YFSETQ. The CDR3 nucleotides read TGCGCCAGCAGCTTGGGGGTCCTAAACACAGATACGCAGTATTTT. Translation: CASSLGVLNTDTQYF.

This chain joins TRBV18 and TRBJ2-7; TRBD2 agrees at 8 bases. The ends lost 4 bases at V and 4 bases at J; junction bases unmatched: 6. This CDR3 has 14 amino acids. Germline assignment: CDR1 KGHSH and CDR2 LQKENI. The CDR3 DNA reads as TGTGCCAGCTCACAACGGGAGGGACCATACGAGCAGTACTTC. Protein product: CASSQREGPYEQYF.

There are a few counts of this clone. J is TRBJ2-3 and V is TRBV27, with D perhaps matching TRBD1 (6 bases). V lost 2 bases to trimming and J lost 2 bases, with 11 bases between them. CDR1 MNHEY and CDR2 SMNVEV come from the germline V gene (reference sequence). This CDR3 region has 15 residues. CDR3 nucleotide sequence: TGTGCCAGCAGTTTAGGGACAAGTAACACAGATACGCAGTATTTT. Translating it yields CASSLGTSNTDTQYF.

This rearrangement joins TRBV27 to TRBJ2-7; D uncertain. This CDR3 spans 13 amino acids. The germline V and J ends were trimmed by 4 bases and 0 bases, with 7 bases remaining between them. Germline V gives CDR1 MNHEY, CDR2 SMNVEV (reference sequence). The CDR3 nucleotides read TGTGCCAGCAGTTCTCAGAGCTCCTACGAGCAGTACTTC. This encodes CASSSQSSYEQYF.

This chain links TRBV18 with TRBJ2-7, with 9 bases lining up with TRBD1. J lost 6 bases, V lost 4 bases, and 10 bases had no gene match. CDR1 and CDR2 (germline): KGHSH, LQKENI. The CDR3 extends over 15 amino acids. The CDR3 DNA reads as TGTGCCAGCTCACTGGGACAGGGTAAAACGGGCGAGCAGTACTTC. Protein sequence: CASSLGQGKTGEQYF.

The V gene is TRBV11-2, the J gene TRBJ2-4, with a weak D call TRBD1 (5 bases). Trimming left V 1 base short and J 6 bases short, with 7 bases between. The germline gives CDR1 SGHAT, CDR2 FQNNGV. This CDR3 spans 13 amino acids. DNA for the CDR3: TGTGCCAGCAGCTTAGGGCAGGGAAACATTCAGTACTTC. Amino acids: CASSLGQGNIQYF.

CDR3 bases: TGCGCCAGCAGTCATATACAGGAGTGCCTAGCCAAAAACATTCAGTACTTC. Translation: CASSHIQECLAKNIQYF. This chain uses TRBV23-1 with TRBJ2-4; D perhaps matches TRBD1 (5 bases). TRBV23-1 is treated as an ORF (open reading frame) with a function not yet certain. The CDR3 is 17 amino acids. V was trimmed by 3 bases and J by 0 bases, leaving 15 bases between them.

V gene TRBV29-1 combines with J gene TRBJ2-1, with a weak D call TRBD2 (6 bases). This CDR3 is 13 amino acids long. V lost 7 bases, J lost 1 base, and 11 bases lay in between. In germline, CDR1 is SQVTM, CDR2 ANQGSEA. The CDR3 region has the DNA TGCAGCGCCGGGGGAGCTTCCTACAATGAGCAGTTCTTC. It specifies CSAGGASYNEQFF.

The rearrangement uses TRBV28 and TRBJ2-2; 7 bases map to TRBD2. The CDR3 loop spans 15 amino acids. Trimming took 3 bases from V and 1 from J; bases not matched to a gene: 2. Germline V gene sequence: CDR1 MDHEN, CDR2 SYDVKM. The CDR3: CASSLTSLNTGELFF. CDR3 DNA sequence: TGTGCCAGCAGTTTGACTAGCCTGAACACCGGGGAGCTGTTTTTT.

CDR3 bases: TGTGCCAGCAGCAATCATACAGGGCGCCATGAGCAGTTCTTC. It encodes CASSNHTGRHEQFF. This chain joins TRBV7-9 and TRBJ2-1, with D possibly being TRBD1 (6 bases). The CDR3 runs to 14 residues. The V end was cut by 5 bases, the J end by 8 bases, with 16 bases between. Germline assignment: CDR1 SEHNR and CDR2 FQNEAQ (reference sequence).